Below are 18 T cell receptor beta chains sequenced from a single sample in a study of T cells in Graves' hyperthyroidism and ophthalmopathy. The TCR beta CDR3 regions underwent amplification using RNA transcripts as the source. HTBI primers were used for first-round RT-PCR of the TCR CDR3. TCRdb fed the multiplex PCR reads into MiXCR, producing one record per CDR3 protein. The sample includes around 540,000 distinct CDR3 sequences, approximately 44% of them seen just once. The material sequenced was peripheral blood or thyroid tissue (not recorded which). These receptors originate from a woman aged 18-30 years with Graves' hyperthyroidism.

There are many counts of this clonotype. This sequence joins TRBV29-1 and TRBJ1-4; 11 bases agree with TRBD1. With 6 bases clipped from V and 5 bases from J, the junction kept 2 bases outside the gene matches. Germline values: CDR1 SQVTM, CDR2 ANQGSEA. The CDR3 contains 13 residues. The CDR3 reads CSVRDRGNEKLFF. The CDR3 coding sequence is TGCAGCGTAAGGGACAGGGGGAATGAAAAACTGTTTTTT.

This clonotype has just a few counts. The chain combines TRBV7-9 with TRBJ1-1, with D possibly being TRBD1 (5 bases). V was shortened by 6 bases and J by 0 bases, with 11 bases between the two germline ends. There are 14 residues in the CDR3. Per germline, CDR1 SEHNR and CDR2 FQNEAQ (reference sequence). CDR3 in DNA: TGTGCCAGCAGTCGCAGGGAAATGAACACTGAAGCTTTCTTT. Its translation is CASSRREMNTEAFF.

This clonotype was counted only a few times. The chain links TRBV11-1 to TRBJ2-7; 7 nucleotides agree with TRBD1. Germline assignment: CDR1 SGHAT and CDR2 FQDESV (reference sequence). V was pared by 2 bases and J by 3 bases, with 7 bases of the junction left unmatched. The CDR3 spans 15 residues. The CDR3 DNA is TGTGCCAGCAGCTTAATGCCGGGACAGAACTACGAGCAGTACTTC. The encoded protein is CASSLMPGQNYEQYF.

The chain has TRBV7-9 and TRBJ2-7, with D maybe TRBD1 (5 bases). CDR1 and CDR2 (germline): SEHNR, FQNEAQ (reference sequence). Trimming took 3 bases from V and 4 from J, leaving 13 bases between them. The CDR3 spans 14 residues. The CDR3 region is CASSLDQGRYEQYF. The CDR3 DNA sequence: TGTGCCAGCAGCTTGGACCAGGGTCGGTACGAGCAGTACTTC.

The genes are TRBV7-2 and TRBJ1-5; possibly TRBD1 for D (5 bases). Germline CDR1 and CDR2: SGHTA and FQGNSA. V was clipped by 5 bases and J by 5 bases, with 16 bases between them. This CDR3 has 15 residues. CDR3 protein: CASSRYGDRYQPQHF. For the CDR3, the DNA is TGTGCCAGCAGCCGATACGGGGACCGTTATCAGCCCCAGCATTTT.

The chain combines TRBV25-1 with TRBJ2-7; 7 bases are shared with TRBD2. V was clipped by 4 bases and J by 0 bases; unmatched bases: 9. Germline V gene data show CDR1 as MGHDK and CDR2 as SYGVNS. This CDR3 region has 16 residues. In DNA, the CDR3 is TGTGCCAGCAGTGTAGGATGGACTAGGCGCTCCTACGAGCAGTACTTC. It yields the protein CASSVGWTRRSYEQYF.

A remark on this clonotype: Relative to the germline gene, one junction end is altered; a read error may explain this. The CDR3 sequence is CACSSGSYNEQFF. CDR3 DNA: TGTGCCTGCAGTAGCGGGTCGTACAATGAGCAGTTCTTC. V usage is TRBV6-1 and J usage is TRBJ2-7; 7 positions agree with TRBD2. The J call may be in error: the DNA end matches TRBJ2-1 better. Germline loops: CDR1 MNHNS, CDR2 SASEGT. CDR3 length: 13 residues.

The V call is TRBV20-1, the J call TRBJ1-5, with a weak D call TRBD1 (6 bases). Germline CDR1 is DFQATT and CDR2 is SNEGSKA (reference sequence). The CDR3 has 12 residues. Trimming took off 8 bases at V and 6 bases at J, with 14 bases between the two ends. CDR3 bases: TGCAGTTTTGCGGGGGCAGGTCAGCCCCAGCATTTT. Encoded protein: CSFAGAGQPQHF.

The chain carries TRBV11-2 and TRBJ1-2; a weak D match, TRBD1 (5 bases). V lost 0 bases and J 4 bases, leaving 6 bases between the germline ends. The CDR3 spans 13 residues. Germline CDR1 is SGHAT and CDR2 is FQNNGV. The chain's CDR3 is CASSLEQAYGYTF. The CDR3 DNA is TGTGCCAGCAGCTTAGAACAGGCCTATGGCTACACCTTC.

This clonotype was recorded many times. The CDR3 nucleotides read TGTGCCACCAGCAGAGTCGTGGACGGTTGGGGCAATCAGCCCCAGCATTTT. This gives the protein CATSRVVDGWGNQPQHF. This chain joins TRBV15 and TRBJ1-5; D remains ambiguous. Trimming took off 1 base at V and 2 bases at J, with 15 bases between the two ends. Germline CDR1 is LNHNV and CDR2 is YYDKDF (reference sequence). CDR3 length: 17 amino acids.

This clonotype has ten or more counts. The V and J genes are TRBV25-1 and TRBJ2-5, with unresolved D. V was trimmed by 4 bases and J by 9 bases, leaving 12 bases between them. Per the germline V gene, CDR1 is MGHDK and CDR2 is SYGVNS. The CDR3 spans 12 residues. For the CDR3, the DNA is TGTGCCAGCAGTGGGATCCGAATGTCCCAGTACTTC. Translating it yields CASSGIRMSQYF.

In this sample, this clonotype turned up many times. The gene calls are TRBV7-9 and TRBJ2-7, with 13 bases that match TRBD2. The germline gives CDR1 SEHNR, CDR2 FQNEAQ (reference sequence). The CDR3 is made up of 14 amino acids. V dropped 5 bases and J dropped 5; count of bases not matched to a gene: 3. The CDR3 nucleotides read TGTGCCAGCAGCATTGGACTAGCGGGAGACGAGCAGTACTTC. Residues: CASSIGLAGDEQYF.

This clonotype was observed a few times. The chain couples TRBV7-3 to TRBJ2-7; D remains unclear. The V end lost 2 bases, the J end lost 2 bases, and 13 bases lay between the germline ends. Germline CDR1 and CDR2: SGHTA and FQGTGA. The CDR3 length is 15 residues. The CDR3: CASSLEWRIAYEQYF. CDR3 coding DNA: TGTGCCAGCAGCTTAGAGTGGCGAATTGCCTACGAGCAGTACTTC.

This clonotype showed up just once. This chain uses TRBV2 with TRBJ2-7, with a possible D match to TRBD2 (5 bases). CDR3 length: 13 residues. V was shortened by 7 bases and J by 5 bases, with 15 bases between the two germline ends. Germline CDR1 reads SNHLY; CDR2 reads FYNNEI. CDR3 nucleotide sequence: TGTGCCAGCAAGAGGGCAGCAAACAACGAGCAGTACTTC. This codes for CASKRAANNEQYF.

This clonotype was recorded at least ten times. The V and J genes are TRBV24-1 and TRBJ2-7; TRBD1 matches at 10 bases. Trimming cost V 5 bases and J 4 bases; bases outside gene matches: 7. This CDR3 comprises 15 residues. Per the germline V gene, CDR1 is KGHDR and CDR2 is SFDVKD. The CDR3 sequence: CATSASGTGAYEQYF. CDR3 DNA sequence: TGTGCCACCAGTGCCTCCGGGACAGGGGCTTACGAGCAGTACTTC.

This clonotype was seen repeatedly, ten times or more. The chain employs TRBV19 and TRBJ1-6, with 9 bases matching TRBD1. V was clipped by 6 bases and J by 9 bases; unmatched bases: 6. CDR1 LNHDA and CDR2 SQIVND come from the germline V gene (reference sequence). The CDR3 is 14 amino acids. In nucleotides, the CDR3 is TGTGCCAGTAGCCCCGGGACAGGGACTTCACCCCTCCACTTT. Protein product: CASSPGTGTSPLHF.

This clonotype was seen only a few times. This chain joins TRBV19 and TRBJ1-1; D ambiguous. The CDR3 length is 17 residues. The V end lost 2 bases, the J end lost 1 base, and 17 bases lay between the germline ends. The germline gives CDR1 LNHDA, CDR2 SQIVND (reference sequence). Written as DNA, the CDR3 is TGTGCCAGTAGTATACCCCGTAACGCCTACTCGAACACTGAAGCTTTCTTT. Translated, it gives CASSIPRNAYSNTEAFF.

As concerns this clonotype: This sequence may be a read error, since a much larger clone differs from it by one base. The chain combines TRBV10-3 with TRBJ2-7, with 7 bases identical to TRBD1. Germline CDR1 is ENHRY and CDR2 is SYGVKD. This CDR3 comprises 13 residues. V lost 6 bases and J lost 5; bases outside the gene matches: 7. The CDR3 protein is CAIRPTGPNEQYF. CDR3 nucleotide sequence: TGTGCCATCAGACCGACAGGGCCCAACGAGCAGTACTTC.